The sequence of this T cell receptor beta chain was determined in a study of Tregs in tolerant kidney transplant recipients (dated 2019 in TCRdb). In the study overall: Related donors were used in the transplants with nonmyeloablative bone marrow transplantation, and mixed chimerism was transient in the human trials. TCRbeta sequencing was used in the study to identify donor-specific regulatory T cells before combined kidney and bone marrow transplantation, and the identified cells were then tracked after transplant.

To note about this clone: Its antigen is unknown. The read ends 3 residues before the CDR3 terminus; that terminus is restored from the germline J gene.

The V and J ends are trimmed by 5 bases and 0 bases, leaving 8 bases between them. The CDR3 contains 13 residues, cysteine and phenylalanine counted. Sequencing covers 30 bases of the CDR3, shown here with the frame starting at base 1. CDR1 and CDR2 (SGHVS, FNYEAQ) derive from the germline V gene. The sample's time point label is to be understood as: blood sample drawn before combined kidney and bone marrow transplant. Thawed PBMCs were FACS-sorted into unstimulated Tregs (CD4+CD25+CD127-), CD4+ non-Tregs (CD4+CD25-), CD4 cells and CD8 cells. A few combined kidney and bone marrow transplant recipients from the ITN036ST trial were included as patients, and samples were available only from these trial subjects. Healthy control blood was processed to PBMCs by Ficoll density gradient and cryopreserved, and patient PBMCs were collected before and after transplant. For TCRbeta CDR3 sequencing, genomic DNA was extracted from sorted cells using the QIAGEN DNeasy Blood and Tissue Kit. High-throughput TCRbeta CDR3 sequencing was carried out commercially through immunoSEQ, with PCR amplification with bias correction and internal controls included. The paper's data handling went like this. Unique productive TCRbeta sequences were defined by CDR3 nucleotide sequence where primers matched, and otherwise by CDR3 amino acid sequence together with Vbeta and Jbeta genes. To correct sorting error, sequences shared between sorted populations at a frequency ratio of 2:1 or less were removed; the rest were assigned to the higher population. Donor-reactive sequences were defined as at least 5-fold expanded in CFSE-low cells versus unstimulated cells, with frequency of at least 0.01% in CFSE-low cells. Jensen-Shannon divergence, calculated on the top 100 TCRbeta sequences ranked by frequency, was used to quantify repertoire divergence. For any sample with multiple sequencing runs, sorting error was corrected in each run separately before the runs were pooled. In TCRdb, the immuneACCESS table is reduced to in-frame sequences with V and J assigned. These tables do not hold every clone; where another copy was compared, an unresolved V gene accounts for under half, and the others remain unexplained. From that table come the V and J calls and clone size; the DNA was used to work out D and trimming. The table held for this sample gives about 52,000 clones. The ten largest make up about 0.82% of the sample.

General study outcomes and caveats: Donor-specific Treg expansion exceeded global Treg expansion in tolerant patients, suggesting antigen-driven rather than nonspecific expansion. For some patients, the PCR primers changed as time went on, which meant samples from those patients could not be compared with one another at the nucleotide level. The study was limited by small patient numbers, and the findings need validation in larger populations and under other immunosuppression protocols. Although technical replication error seemed to be minimal, the question of biological reproducibility was not addressed directly. Expanding Tregs with activated donor B cells appeared to identify the most biologically relevant and donor-specific TCRbeta repertoire.

The receptor comes from a human donor who received a combined kidney and bone marrow transplant. This specimen was CD4+ T cells from blood, taken before the transplant. The chain joins TRBV7-6 to TRBJ2-7; no D segment can be confidently identified. The CDR3 is CASSPHSSYEQYF. The sequenced part of the CDR3 DNA is TGTGCCAGCAGCCCCCATTCCTCCTACGAG.